Given below is one T cell receptor (beta chain) in context. Its antigen is unidentified. Healthy people donating bone marrow made up the donors. This record belongs to a study of cytomegalovirus exposure and HLA in healthy donors. The PCR used 60 Vbeta and 13 Jbeta primers. Assay used: immunoSEQ multiplex PCR; TCRdb lists only in-frame clones, some missing. This table lists fewer than 35,000 clones. Findings of the study overall: Later analysis revealed greater clonal expansion in HLA-associated TCR beta chains than in equally common others. Reported performance of the classifier showed diagnosis of cytomegalovirus status with high specificity and sensitivity. A later analysis linked a missense variant in DCLRE1C to the trimming of TCR beta V and J genes.

Germline loops: CDR1 SGHRS, CDR2 YFSETQ. The V and J ends lost 0 bases and 2 bases, in that order; junction bases with no gene match: 1. This CDR3 contains 15 residues. The receptor comes from a female donor in good health and CMV-seronegative. The V and J genes are TRBV5-1 and TRBJ2-1; TRBD2 matches 8 bases. The sequenced material came from PBMCs. DNA for the CDR3: TGCGCCAGCAGCTTGGAAGCGGGGGCCTACAATGAGCAGTTCTTC. Translated: CASSLEAGAYNEQFF.